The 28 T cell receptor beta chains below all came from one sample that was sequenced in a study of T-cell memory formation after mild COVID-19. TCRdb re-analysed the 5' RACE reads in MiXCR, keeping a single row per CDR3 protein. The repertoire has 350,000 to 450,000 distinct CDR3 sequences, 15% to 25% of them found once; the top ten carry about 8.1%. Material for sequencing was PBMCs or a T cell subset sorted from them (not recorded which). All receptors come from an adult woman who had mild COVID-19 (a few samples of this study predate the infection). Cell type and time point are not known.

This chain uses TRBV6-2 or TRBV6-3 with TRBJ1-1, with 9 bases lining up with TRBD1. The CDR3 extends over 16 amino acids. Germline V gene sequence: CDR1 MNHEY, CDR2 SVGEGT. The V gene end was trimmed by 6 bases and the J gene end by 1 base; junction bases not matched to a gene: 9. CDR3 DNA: TGTGCCAGCAGGCGACAGGGGGTGAGCAGGAACACTGAAGCTTTCTTT. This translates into CASRRQGVSRNTEAFF.

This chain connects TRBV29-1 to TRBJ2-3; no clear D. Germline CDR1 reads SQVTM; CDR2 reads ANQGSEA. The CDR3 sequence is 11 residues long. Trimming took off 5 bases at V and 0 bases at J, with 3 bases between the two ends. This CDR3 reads CSVWSTDTQYF. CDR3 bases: TGCAGCGTTTGGAGCACAGATACGCAGTATTTT.

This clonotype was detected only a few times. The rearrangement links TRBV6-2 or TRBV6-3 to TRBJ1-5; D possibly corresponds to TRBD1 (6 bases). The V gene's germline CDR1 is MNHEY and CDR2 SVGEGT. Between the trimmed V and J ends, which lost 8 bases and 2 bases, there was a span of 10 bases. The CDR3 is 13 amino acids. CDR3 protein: CASAEGGNQPQHF. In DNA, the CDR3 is TGTGCCAGCGCGGAGGGGGGCAATCAGCCCCAGCATTTT.

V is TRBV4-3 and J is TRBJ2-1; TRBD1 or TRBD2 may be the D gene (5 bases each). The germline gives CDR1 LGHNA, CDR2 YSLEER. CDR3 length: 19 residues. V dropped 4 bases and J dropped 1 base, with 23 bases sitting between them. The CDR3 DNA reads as TGCGCCAGCAGCCTCAAGATGCTCCAGGGACCACCATCCTACAATGAGCAGTTCTTC. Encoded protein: CASSLKMLQGPPSYNEQFF.

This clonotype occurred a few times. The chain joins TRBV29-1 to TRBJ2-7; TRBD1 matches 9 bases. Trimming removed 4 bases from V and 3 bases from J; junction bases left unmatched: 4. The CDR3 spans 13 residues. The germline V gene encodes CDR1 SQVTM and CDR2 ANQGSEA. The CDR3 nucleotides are TGCAGCGTTGGGGACAGGGCAAACTACGAGCAGTACTTC. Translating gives CSVGDRANYEQYF.

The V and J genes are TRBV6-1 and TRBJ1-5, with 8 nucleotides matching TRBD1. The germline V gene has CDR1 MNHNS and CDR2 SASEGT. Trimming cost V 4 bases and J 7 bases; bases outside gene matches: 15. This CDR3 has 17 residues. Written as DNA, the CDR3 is TGTGCCAGCAGTGTGCCGAGGACAGGGTCTTTTGGCCAGCCCCAGCATTTT. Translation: CASSVPRTGSFGQPQHF.

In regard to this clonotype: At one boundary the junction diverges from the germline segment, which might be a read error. The CDR3: CGSTQSTFSYNEQFF. In DNA form, the CDR3 reads TGTGGCAGCACCCAAAGTACTTTCTCCTACAATGAGCAGTTCTTC. The V and J genes are TRBV12-3 or TRBV12-4 and TRBJ2-1, with D unclear. This CDR3 spans 15 amino acids.

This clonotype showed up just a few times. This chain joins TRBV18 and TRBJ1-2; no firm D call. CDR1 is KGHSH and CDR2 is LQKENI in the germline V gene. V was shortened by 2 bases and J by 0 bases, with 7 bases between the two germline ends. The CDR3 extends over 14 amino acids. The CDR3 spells CASSPVRTNYGYTF. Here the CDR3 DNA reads TGTGCCAGCTCACCAGTCAGAACTAACTATGGCTACACCTTC.

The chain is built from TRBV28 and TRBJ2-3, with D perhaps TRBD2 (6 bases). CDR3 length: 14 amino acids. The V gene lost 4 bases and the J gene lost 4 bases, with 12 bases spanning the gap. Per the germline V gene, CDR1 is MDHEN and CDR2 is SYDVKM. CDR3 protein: CASSSPRGSDTQYF. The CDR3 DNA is TGTGCCAGCAGTTCCCCCCGGGGGTCAGATACGCAGTATTTT. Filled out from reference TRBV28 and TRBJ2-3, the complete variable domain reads DVKVTQSSRYLVKRTGEKVFLECVQDMDHENMFWYRQDPGLGLRLIYFSYDVKMKEKGDIPEGYSVSREKKERFSLILESASTNQTSMYLCASSSPRGSDTQYFGPGTRLTVL.

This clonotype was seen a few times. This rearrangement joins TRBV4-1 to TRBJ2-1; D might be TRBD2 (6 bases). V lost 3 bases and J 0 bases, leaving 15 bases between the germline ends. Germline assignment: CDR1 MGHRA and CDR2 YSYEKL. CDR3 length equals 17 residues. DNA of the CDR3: TGCGCCAGCAGCCAGAGTCCTAGCGCCAGCTCCTACAATGAGCAGTTCTTC. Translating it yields CASSQSPSASSYNEQFF.

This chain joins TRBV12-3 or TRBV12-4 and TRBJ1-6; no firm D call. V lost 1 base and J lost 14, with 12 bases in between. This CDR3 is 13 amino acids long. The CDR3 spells CASSLVGKTTLHF. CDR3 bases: TGTGCCAGCAGTTTAGTCGGGAAAACAACCCTCCACTTT.

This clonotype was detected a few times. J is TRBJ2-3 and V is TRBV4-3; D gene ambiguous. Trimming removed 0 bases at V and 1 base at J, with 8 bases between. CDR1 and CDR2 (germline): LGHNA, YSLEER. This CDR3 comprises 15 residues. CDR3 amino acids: CASSQDKRGTDTQYF. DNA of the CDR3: TGCGCCAGCAGCCAAGACAAGAGAGGCACAGATACGCAGTATTTT.

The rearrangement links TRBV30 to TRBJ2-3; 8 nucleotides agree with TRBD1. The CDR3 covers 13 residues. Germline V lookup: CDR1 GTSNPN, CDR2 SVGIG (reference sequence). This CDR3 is CASDREITDTQYF. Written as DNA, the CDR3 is TGTGCGTCGGACAGGGAGATTACAGATACGCAGTATTTT.

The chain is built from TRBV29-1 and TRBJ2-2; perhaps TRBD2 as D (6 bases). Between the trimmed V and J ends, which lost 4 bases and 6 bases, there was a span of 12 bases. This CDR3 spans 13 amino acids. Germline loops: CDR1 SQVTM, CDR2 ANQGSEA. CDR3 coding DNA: TGCAGCGTTGGTTCCGGGGAGGCCGGGGAGCTGTTTTTT. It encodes CSVGSGEAGELFF.

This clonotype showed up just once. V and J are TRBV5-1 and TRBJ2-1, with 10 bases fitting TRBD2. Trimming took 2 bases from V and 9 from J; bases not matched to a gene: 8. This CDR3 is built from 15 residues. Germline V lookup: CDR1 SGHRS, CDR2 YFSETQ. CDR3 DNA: TGCGCCAGCAGCTTTGTAAGCGGGGGGGACGGTGAGCAGTTCTTC. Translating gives CASSFVSGGDGEQFF.

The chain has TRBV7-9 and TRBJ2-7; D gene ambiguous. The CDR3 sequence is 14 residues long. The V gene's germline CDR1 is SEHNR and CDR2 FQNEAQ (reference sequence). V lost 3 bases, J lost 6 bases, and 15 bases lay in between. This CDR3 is CASSFERVLGEQYF. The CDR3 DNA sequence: TGTGCCAGCAGCTTCGAAAGGGTTCTGGGCGAGCAGTACTTC. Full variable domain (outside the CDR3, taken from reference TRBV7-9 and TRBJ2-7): DTGVSQNPRHKITKRGQNVTFRCDPISEHNRLYWYRQTLGQGPEFLTYFQNEAQLEKSRLLSDRFSAERPKGSFSTLEIQRTEQGDSAMYLCASSFERVLGEQYFGPGTRLTVT.

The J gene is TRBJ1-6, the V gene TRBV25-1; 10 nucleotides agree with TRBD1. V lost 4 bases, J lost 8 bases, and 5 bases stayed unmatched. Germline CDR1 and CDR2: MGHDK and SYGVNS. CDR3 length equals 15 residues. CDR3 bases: TGTGCCAGCAGTGGCCTGGGGACAGGGGATTCACCCCTCCACTTT. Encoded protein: CASSGLGTGDSPLHF.

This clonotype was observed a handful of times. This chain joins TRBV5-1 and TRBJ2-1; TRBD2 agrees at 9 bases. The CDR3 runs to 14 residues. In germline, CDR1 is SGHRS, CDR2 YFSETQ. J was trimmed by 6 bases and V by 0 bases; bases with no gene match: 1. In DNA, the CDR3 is TGCGCCAGCAGCTTGGAGCGGGAGGCCAATGAGCAGTTCTTC. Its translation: CASSLEREANEQFF.

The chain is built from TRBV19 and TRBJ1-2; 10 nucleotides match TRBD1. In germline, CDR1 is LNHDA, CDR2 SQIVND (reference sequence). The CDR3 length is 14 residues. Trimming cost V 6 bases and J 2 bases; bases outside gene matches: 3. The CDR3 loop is CASRTGGFNYGYTF. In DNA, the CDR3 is TGTGCCAGTAGGACAGGGGGCTTCAACTATGGCTACACCTTC.

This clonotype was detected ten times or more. The CDR3 nucleotides read TGTGCCAGCAGTGATGGTGCGGGGACCCAAGAGACCCAGTACTTC. As protein: CASSDGAGTQETQYF. This chain connects TRBV6-1 to TRBJ2-5; possible D gene TRBD2, 6 bases. With 3 bases removed from V and 1 base from J, the gap between germline ends came to 12 bases. This CDR3 region has 15 residues. Germline V gene data show CDR1 as MNHNS and CDR2 as SASEGT.

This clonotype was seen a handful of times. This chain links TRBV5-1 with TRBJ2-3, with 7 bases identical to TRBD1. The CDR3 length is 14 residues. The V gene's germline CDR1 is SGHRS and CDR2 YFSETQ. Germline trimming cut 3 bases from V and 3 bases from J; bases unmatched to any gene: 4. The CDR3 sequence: CASSWGTETDTQYF. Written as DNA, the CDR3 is TGCGCCAGCAGCTGGGGGACAGAAACAGATACGCAGTATTTT.

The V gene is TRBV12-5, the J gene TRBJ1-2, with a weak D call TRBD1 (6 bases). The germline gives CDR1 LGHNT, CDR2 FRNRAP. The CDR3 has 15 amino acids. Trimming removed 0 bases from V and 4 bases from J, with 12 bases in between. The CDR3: CASGLVQGGIYGYTF. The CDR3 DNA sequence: TGTGCTAGTGGTTTGGTACAGGGAGGCATCTATGGCTACACCTTC.

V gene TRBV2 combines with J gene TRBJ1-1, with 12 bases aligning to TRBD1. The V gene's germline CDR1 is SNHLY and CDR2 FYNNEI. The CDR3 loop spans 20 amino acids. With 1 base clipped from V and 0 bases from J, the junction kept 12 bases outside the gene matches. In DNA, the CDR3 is TGTGCCAGCAGTGAAGGACCGCTTATTCGGGACAGGGGGCTGAACACTGAAGCTTTCTTT. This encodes CASSEGPLIRDRGLNTEAFF.

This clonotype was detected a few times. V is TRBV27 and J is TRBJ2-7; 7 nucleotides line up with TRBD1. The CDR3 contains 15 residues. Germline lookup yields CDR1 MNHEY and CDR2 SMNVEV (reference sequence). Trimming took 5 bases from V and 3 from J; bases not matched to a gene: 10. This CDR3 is CASSLTGLGGYEQYF. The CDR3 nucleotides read TGTGCCAGCAGTCTGACAGGGCTTGGCGGCTACGAGCAGTACTTC.

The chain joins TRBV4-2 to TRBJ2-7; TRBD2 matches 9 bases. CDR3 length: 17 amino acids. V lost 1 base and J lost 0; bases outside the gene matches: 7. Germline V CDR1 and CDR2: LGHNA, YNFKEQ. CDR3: CASSQATSGSFSYEQYF. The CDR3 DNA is TGTGCCAGCAGCCAAGCTACTAGCGGGTCCTTCTCCTACGAGCAGTACTTC.

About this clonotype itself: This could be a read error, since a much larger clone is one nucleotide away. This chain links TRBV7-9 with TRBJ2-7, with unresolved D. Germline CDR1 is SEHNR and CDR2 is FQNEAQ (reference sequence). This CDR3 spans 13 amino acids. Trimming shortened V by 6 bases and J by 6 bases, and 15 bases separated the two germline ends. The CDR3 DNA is TGTGCCAGCAGATCTGTCCAGAATCGCGAGCAGTACTTC. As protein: CASRSVQNREQYF.

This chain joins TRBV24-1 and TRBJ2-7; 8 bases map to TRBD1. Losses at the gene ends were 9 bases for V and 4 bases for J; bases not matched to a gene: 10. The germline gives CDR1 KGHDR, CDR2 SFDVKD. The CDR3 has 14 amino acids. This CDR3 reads CATSDRGKGYEQYF. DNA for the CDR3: TGTGCCACCTCCGACAGGGGTAAGGGTTACGAGCAGTACTTC.

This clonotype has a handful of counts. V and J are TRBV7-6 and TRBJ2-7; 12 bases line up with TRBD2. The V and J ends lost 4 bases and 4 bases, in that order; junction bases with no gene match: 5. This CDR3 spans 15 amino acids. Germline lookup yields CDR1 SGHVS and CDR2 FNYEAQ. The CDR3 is CASSSSGGASYEQYF. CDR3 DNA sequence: TGTGCCAGCAGCTCTAGCGGGGGGGCCTCTTACGAGCAGTACTTC. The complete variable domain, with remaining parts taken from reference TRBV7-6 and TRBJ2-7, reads GAGVSQSPRYKVTKRGQDVALRCDPISGHVSLYWYRQALGQGPEFLTYFNYEAQQDKSGLPNDRFSAERPEGSISTLTIQRTEQRDSAMYRCASSSSGGASYEQYFGPGTRLTVT.